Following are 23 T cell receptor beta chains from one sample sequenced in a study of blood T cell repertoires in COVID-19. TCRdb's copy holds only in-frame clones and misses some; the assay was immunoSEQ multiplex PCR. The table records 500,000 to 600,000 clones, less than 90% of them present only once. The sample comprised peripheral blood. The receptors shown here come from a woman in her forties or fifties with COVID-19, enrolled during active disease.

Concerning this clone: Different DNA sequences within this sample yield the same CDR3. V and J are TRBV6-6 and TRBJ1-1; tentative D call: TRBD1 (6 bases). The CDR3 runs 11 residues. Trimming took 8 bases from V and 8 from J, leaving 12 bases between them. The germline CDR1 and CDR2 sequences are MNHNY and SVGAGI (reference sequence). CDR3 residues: CASSPGTEAFF. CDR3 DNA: TGTGCCAGCTCCCCGGGGACAGAAGCTTTCTTT.

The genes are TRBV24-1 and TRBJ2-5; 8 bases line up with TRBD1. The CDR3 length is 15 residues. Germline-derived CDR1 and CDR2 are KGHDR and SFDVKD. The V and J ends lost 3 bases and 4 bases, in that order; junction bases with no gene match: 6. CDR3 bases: TGTGCCACCAGTGATATCTCAGGGGGCCGAGAGACCCAGTACTTC. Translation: CATSDISGGRETQYF.

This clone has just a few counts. CDR3 loop: CASSEVAGYYNGYTF. The CDR3 coding sequence is TGTGCCAGCAGTGAAGTCGCGGGGTACTATAATGGCTACACCTTC. V gene TRBV2 combines with J gene TRBJ1-2; no reliable D call. V lost 1 base to trimming and J lost 6 bases, with 15 bases between them. The CDR3 loop spans 15 amino acids. In germline, CDR1 is SNHLY, CDR2 FYNNEI.

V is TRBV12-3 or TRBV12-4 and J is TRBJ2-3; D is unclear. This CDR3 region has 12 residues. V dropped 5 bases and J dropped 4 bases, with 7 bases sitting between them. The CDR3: CASSASSDTQYF. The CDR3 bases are TGTGCCAGCAGTGCGTCCTCAGATACGCAGTATTTT.

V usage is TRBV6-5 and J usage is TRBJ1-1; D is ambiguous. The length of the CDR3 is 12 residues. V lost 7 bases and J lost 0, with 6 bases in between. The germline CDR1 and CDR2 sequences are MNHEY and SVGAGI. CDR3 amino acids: CASTRMNTEAFF. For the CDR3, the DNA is TGTGCCAGCACCAGAATGAACACTGAAGCTTTCTTT.

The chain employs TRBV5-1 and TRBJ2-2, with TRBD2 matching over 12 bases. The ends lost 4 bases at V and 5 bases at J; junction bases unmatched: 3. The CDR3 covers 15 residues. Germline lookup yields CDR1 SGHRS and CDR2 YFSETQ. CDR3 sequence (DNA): TGCGCCAGCAGCCCAACTAGCGGGGGGACCGGGGAGCTGTTTTTT. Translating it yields CASSPTSGGTGELFF. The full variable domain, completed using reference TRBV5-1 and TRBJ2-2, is KAGVTQTPRYLIKTRGQQVTLSCSPISGHRSVSWYQQTPGQGLQFLFEYFSETQRNKGNFPGRFSGRQFSNSRSEMNVSTLELGDSALYLCASSPTSGGTGELFFGEGSRLTVL.

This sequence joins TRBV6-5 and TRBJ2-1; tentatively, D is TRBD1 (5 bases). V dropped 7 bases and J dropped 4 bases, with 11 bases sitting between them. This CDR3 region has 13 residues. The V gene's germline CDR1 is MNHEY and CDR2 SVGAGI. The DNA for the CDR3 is TGTGCCAGCAAGGACACTACTTACAATGAGCAGTTCTTC. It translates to CASKDTTYNEQFF.

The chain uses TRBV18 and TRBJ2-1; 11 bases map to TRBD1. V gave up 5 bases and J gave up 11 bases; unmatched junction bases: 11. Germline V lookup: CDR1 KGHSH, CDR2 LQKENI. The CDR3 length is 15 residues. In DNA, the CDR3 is TGTGCCAGCTCATCAGGACAGGGGGCCGGGAGAAAGCAGTTCTTC. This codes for CASSSGQGAGRKQFF. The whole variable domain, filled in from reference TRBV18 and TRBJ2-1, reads NAGVMQNPRHLVRRRGQEARLRCSPMKGHSHVYWYRQLPEEGLKFMVYLQKENIIDESGMPKERFSAEFPKEGPSILRIQQVVRGDSAAYFCASSSGQGAGRKQFFGPGTRLTVL.

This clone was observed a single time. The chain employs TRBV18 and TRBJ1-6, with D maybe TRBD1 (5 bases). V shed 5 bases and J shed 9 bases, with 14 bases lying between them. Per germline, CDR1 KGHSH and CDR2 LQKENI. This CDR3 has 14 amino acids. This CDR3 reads CASSNRDSGSPLHF. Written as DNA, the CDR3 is TGTGCCAGCTCAAACCGGGACTCGGGTTCACCCCTCCACTTT.

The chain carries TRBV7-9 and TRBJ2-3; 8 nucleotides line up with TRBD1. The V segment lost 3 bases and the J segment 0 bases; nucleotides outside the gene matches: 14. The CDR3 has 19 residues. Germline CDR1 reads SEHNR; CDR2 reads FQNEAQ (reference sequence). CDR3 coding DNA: TGTGCCAGCAGCTTGCATCAGGGGGCAACCCAAGGGAGCACAGATACGCAGTATTTT. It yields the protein CASSLHQGATQGSTDTQYF.

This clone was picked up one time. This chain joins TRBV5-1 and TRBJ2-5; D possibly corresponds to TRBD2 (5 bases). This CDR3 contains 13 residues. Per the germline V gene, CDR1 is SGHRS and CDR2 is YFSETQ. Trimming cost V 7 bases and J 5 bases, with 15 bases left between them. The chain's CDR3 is CASSRAVGETQYF. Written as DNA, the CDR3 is TGCGCCAGCTCTAGAGCGGTCGGGGAGACCCAGTACTTC. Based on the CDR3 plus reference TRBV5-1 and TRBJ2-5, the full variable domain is KAGVTQTPRYLIKTRGQQVTLSCSPISGHRSVSWYQQTPGQGLQFLFEYFSETQRNKGNFPGRFSGRQFSNSRSEMNVSTLELGDSALYLCASSRAVGETQYFGPGTRLLVL.

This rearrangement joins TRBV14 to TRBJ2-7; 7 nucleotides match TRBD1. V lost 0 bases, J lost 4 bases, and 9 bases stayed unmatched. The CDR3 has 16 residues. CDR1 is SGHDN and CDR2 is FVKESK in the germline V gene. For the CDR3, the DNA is TGTGCCAGCAGCCAAGATCTGGGACAGAACCCTTACGAGCAGTACTTC. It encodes CASSQDLGQNPYEQYF.

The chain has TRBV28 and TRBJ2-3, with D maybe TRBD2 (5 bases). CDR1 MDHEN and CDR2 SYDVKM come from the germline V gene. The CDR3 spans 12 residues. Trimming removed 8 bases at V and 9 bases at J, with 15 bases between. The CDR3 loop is CASEEGTGTQYF. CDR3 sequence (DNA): TGTGCCAGCGAAGAGGGCACTGGAACGCAGTATTTT.

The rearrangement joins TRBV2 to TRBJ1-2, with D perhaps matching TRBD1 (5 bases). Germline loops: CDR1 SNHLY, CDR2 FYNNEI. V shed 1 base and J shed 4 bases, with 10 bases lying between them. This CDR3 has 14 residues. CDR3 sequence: CASSEEGATYGYTF. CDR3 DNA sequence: TGTGCCAGCAGTGAAGAAGGGGCCACCTATGGCTACACCTTC.

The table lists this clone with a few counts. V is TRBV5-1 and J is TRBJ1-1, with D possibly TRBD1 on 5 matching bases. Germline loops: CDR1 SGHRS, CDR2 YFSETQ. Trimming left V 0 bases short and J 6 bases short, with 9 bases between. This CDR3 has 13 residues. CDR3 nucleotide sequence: TGCGCCAGCAGCTTGGGCAGGGACTCTGAAGCTTTCTTT. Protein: CASSLGRDSEAFF.

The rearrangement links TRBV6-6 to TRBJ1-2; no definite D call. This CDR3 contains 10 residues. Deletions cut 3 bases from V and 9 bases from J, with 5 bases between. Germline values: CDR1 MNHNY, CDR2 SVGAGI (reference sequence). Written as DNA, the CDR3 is TGTGCCAGCAGTTATGAGAGCTACACCTTC. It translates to CASSYESYTF.

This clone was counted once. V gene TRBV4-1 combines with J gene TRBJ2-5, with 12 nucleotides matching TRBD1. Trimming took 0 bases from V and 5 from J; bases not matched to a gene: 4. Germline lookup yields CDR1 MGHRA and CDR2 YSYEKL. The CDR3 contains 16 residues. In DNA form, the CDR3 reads TGCGCCAGCAGCCAAGACGGGACAGGGGGCCTGGAGACCCAGTACTTC. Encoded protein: CASSQDGTGGLETQYF.

CDR3 sequence: CASSRDLAGGPGETQYF. CDR3 nucleotide sequence: TGTGCCAGCAGCCGAGATCTAGCGGGGGGGCCGGGGGAGACCCAGTACTTC. The V call is TRBV3-1 (or the pseudogene TRBV3-2), the J call TRBJ2-5; TRBD2 aligns across 12 bases. Germline CDR1 and CDR2: LGHDT and YNNKEL (reference sequence). The ends lost 4 bases at V and 5 bases at J; junction bases unmatched: 11. The CDR3 loop spans 17 amino acids.

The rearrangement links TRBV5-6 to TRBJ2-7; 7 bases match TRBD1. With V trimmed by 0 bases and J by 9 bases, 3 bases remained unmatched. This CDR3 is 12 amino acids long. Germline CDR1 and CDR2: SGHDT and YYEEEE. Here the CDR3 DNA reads TGTGCCAGCAGCTTGGGACAGGGAAGGCAGTACTTC. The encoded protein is CASSLGQGRQYF.

The CDR3 DNA follows: TGTGCCTGGAGTGTTGGAGCGGGGAGCCAAGAGACCCAGTACTTC. Protein: CAWSVGAGSQETQYF. The chain has TRBV30 and TRBJ2-5; 7 bases line up with TRBD2. The ends lost 0 bases at V and 1 base at J; junction bases unmatched: 5. Germline V lookup: CDR1 GTSNPN, CDR2 SVGIG (reference sequence). The CDR3 consists of 15 residues.

CDR3 in amino acids: CASSPVGRESPLHF. CDR3 coding DNA: TGTGCCAGCTCACCAGTGGGGAGGGAATCACCCCTCCACTTT. The rearrangement joins TRBV18 to TRBJ1-6; D remains ambiguous. Germline V gene lookup returns CDR1 KGHSH and CDR2 LQKENI. V dropped 2 bases and J dropped 10 bases, with 12 bases sitting between them. The CDR3 is 14 amino acids.

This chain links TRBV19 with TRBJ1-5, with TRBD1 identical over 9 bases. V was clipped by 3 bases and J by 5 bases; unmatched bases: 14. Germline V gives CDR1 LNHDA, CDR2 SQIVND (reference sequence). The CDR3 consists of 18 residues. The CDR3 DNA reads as TGTGCCAGTAGTATTACCTCGGGACAGGGCCGAGCCGATCAGCCCCAGCATTTT. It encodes CASSITSGQGRADQPQHF.

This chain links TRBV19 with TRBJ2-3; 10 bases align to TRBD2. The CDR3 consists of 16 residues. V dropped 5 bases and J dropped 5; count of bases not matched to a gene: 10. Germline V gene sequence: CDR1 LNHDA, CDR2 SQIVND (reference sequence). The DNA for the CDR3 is TGTGCCAGTAGTGGGACCGGGACTAGCGTCGGAGATACGCAGTATTTT. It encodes CASSGTGTSVGDTQYF.